The next 17 T cell receptor beta chains were all read from a single sample in a study of breast tumors, draining lymph nodes, adjacent tissues. Using its own MiXCR run on the multiplex PCR reads, TCRdb lists one record per CDR3 protein. The sample has over 60,000 distinct CDR3 sequences, 43% seen once. The material sequenced was breast tumor tissue. The receptors stem from a female donor with breast cancer. Some clones in this sample may be carry-over from other donors' samples.

Regarding this clonotype: One end of the junction is discordant with germline, which a read error may explain. This chain connects TRBV24-1 to TRBJ2-3, with D unclear. The V gene's germline CDR1 is KGHDR and CDR2 SFDVKD. The length of the CDR3 is 15 residues. The chain's CDR3 is CATSERQSSTDTQYF. Here the CDR3 DNA reads TGCGCCACCAGTGAAAGGCAATCTAGCACAGATACGCAGTATTTT.

The chain has TRBV7-2 and TRBJ2-1; 11 bases align to TRBD2. The length of the CDR3 is 19 residues. V lost 1 base and J lost 1; bases outside the gene matches: 9. Germline V gene sequence: CDR1 SGHTA, CDR2 FQGNSA. The chain's CDR3 is CASSLGFHRLAGSYNEQFF. For the CDR3, the DNA is TGTGCCAGCAGCTTAGGGTTTCACCGACTAGCGGGATCCTACAATGAGCAGTTCTTC.

This clonotype has just a few counts. This rearrangement joins TRBV27 to TRBJ2-2; D is possibly TRBD2 (7 bases). V dropped 0 bases and J dropped 8 bases, with 10 bases sitting between them. The CDR3 is 14 residues long. Germline CDR1 reads MNHEY; CDR2 reads SMNVEV (reference sequence). DNA for the CDR3: TGTGCCAGCAGTTTATCGGGGGGGCAGGGGGAGCTGTTTTTT. It yields the protein CASSLSGGQGELFF.

At least ten counts were recorded for this clonotype. This chain uses TRBV5-1 with TRBJ2-7; 7 bases are shared with TRBD1. The V gene's germline CDR1 is SGHRS and CDR2 YFSETQ. Trimming took 0 bases from V and 5 from J; bases not matched to a gene: 5. This CDR3 is 14 amino acids long. CDR3 sequence reads: CASSLGQGWNEQYF. In DNA form, the CDR3 reads TGCGCCAGCAGCTTGGGACAGGGTTGGAACGAGCAGTACTTC.

This clonotype was seen many times. The J gene is TRBJ2-7, the V gene TRBV3-1; TRBD1 might be the D (5 bases). Trimming pared 0 bases from V and 0 bases from J, leaving 6 bases between. Per the germline V gene, CDR1 is LGHDT and CDR2 is YNNKEL (reference sequence). The CDR3 consists of 14 residues. The CDR3 DNA reads TGTGCCAGCAGCCAAGAAGGGGTCTCCTACGAGCAGTACTTC. Its protein product is CASSQEGVSYEQYF.

Points on this clonotype: The conserved phenylalanine or tryptophan is not found at the CDR3 terminus, so this likely reflects a read error. The chain employs TRBV5-1 and TRBJ2-5; D remains ambiguous. The CDR3 is 15 amino acids. Germline V gives CDR1 SGHRS, CDR2 YFSETQ. The DNA of the CDR3 is TGTGCCAGCAGCTTGGCTGGAAACCCCCAAGAGACCCAGTACCTC. This encodes CASSLAGNPQETQYL.

The CDR3 nucleotides read TGTGCCAGCAGTGAGGAGACAGGGCACGGAGAATCACCCCTCCACTTT. It codes for CASSEETGHGESPLHF. The chain links TRBV2 to TRBJ1-6, with 7 positions matching TRBD1. After removal of 3 bases from V and 10 bases from J, the junction contained 12 bases not matched to a gene. The V gene's germline CDR1 is SNHLY and CDR2 FYNNEI. This CDR3 spans 16 amino acids.

J is TRBJ2-5 and V is TRBV5-8; 9 bases line up with TRBD1. Trimming removed 2 bases from V and 2 bases from J; junction bases left unmatched: 7. The CDR3 spans 16 residues. The germline gives CDR1 SGHTS, CDR2 YDEGEE. The CDR3 spells CASSLGGGQGQETQYF. CDR3 coding DNA: TGTGCCAGCAGCTTAGGAGGGGGACAGGGACAAGAGACCCAGTACTTC.

This clonotype was counted between two and nine times. V usage is TRBV6-1 and J usage is TRBJ2-1; TRBD2 matches at 9 bases. CDR3 length: 15 residues. Germline-derived CDR1 and CDR2 are MNHNS and SASEGT. V was clipped by 5 bases and J by 10 bases; unmatched bases: 12. Here the CDR3 DNA reads TGTGCCAGCAGTCAAGGGTTAGCGGGAGCAGGGGAGCAGTTCTTC. It specifies CASSQGLAGAGEQFF.

By share of the sample, this clonotype is medium-sized (0.01 to 0.1%). The chain is built from TRBV20-1 and TRBJ1-6; 7 bases fit TRBD1. Germline CDR1 is DFQATT and CDR2 is SNEGSKA (reference sequence). The CDR3 contains 14 residues. The junction had 9 bases not matched to a gene; V was cut back by 6 bases and J by 7 bases. The CDR3 coding sequence is TGCAGTGCGCCCTTAGACAGGGACAATTCACCCCTCCACTTT. It yields the protein CSAPLDRDNSPLHF.

This clonotype was seen at least ten times. CDR3 sequence: CASSFLPGRAAETQYF. The CDR3 coding sequence is TGTGCCAGCAGTTTTCTTCCCGGGAGGGCCGCAGAGACCCAGTACTTC. The V call is TRBV28, the J call TRBJ2-5, with 8 bases that match TRBD2. This CDR3 is built from 16 residues. Germline CDR1 reads MDHEN; CDR2 reads SYDVKM. J lost 4 bases, V lost 3 bases, and 10 bases had no gene match.

This clonotype has more than one count but fewer than ten. One base away lies a much larger clone, so this may be a sequencing read error. The CDR3: CASSYSGRGQEAQYF. In nucleotides, the CDR3 is TGTGCCAGCAGTTACTCGGGCAGGGGCCAAGAGGCCCAGTACTTC. The chain uses TRBV6-5 and TRBJ2-5, with a weak D call TRBD1 (6 bases). The CDR3 totals 15 residues. Germline CDR1 MNHEY, CDR2 SVGAGI.

The V gene is TRBV12-3 or TRBV12-4, the J gene TRBJ1-1, with 10 bases identical to TRBD1. The CDR3 contains 15 residues. Germline trimming cut 5 bases from V and 4 bases from J; bases unmatched to any gene: 7. The CDR3 spells CASSVRQGAITEAFF. The CDR3 bases are TGTGCCAGCAGTGTACGACAGGGGGCAATCACTGAAGCTTTCTTT.

CDR3 residues: CSVGGTGNSGNTIYF. The CDR3 DNA is TGCAGCGTTGGCGGGACCGGGAACTCTGGAAACACCATATATTTT. V usage is TRBV29-1 and J usage is TRBJ1-3; possible D gene TRBD1, 5 bases. Germline V CDR1 and CDR2: SQVTM, ANQGSEA. CDR3 size: 15 residues. Trimming shortened V by 4 bases and J by 0 bases, and 13 bases separated the two germline ends.

In its sample, this clonotype was seen a few times. A much larger clone is a single base away; this may be a read error. The chain is built from TRBV5-6 and TRBJ2-7; unclear D gene. Germline loops: CDR1 SGHDT, CDR2 YYEEEE. The CDR3 runs 15 residues. V gave up 0 bases and J gave up 5 bases, with 15 bases separating them. The chain's CDR3 is CASSLAAARTNEQYF. CDR3 nucleotide sequence: TGTGCCAGCAGCTTGGCTGCGGCGCGTACCAACGAGCAGTACTTC.

On this clonotype: A much bigger clone sits one base away, suggesting this may be a read error. The rearrangement joins TRBV7-2 to TRBJ2-1; D unresolved. Between the trimmed V and J ends, which lost 5 bases and 8 bases, there was a span of 28 bases. This CDR3 region has 18 residues. Germline V CDR1 and CDR2: SGHTA, FQGNSA. As DNA, the CDR3 is TGTGCCAGCAGCCCTACCCCCCCGGGTCCCCCTATAGGGCATGAGCAGTTCTTC. Protein product: CASSPTPPGPPIGHEQFF.

In nucleotides, the CDR3 is TGTGCCAGCAGCTCCTGGACTAGCGGGGGGGATTCCGAGCAGTACTTC. This codes for CASSSWTSGGDSEQYF. The J gene is TRBJ2-7, the V gene TRBV7-9; 15 bases fit TRBD2. V shed 4 bases, J shed 6 bases, and the junction held 7 bases outside the gene matches. The CDR3 spans 16 residues. Germline values: CDR1 SEHNR, CDR2 FQNEAQ (reference sequence).